This T cell receptor (beta chain) was documented in a study of T cells in localized non-small cell lung cancer. The ends lost 6 bases at V and 0 bases at J; junction bases unmatched: 5. CDR1 is LNHDA and CDR2 is SQIVND in the germline V gene (reference sequence). The CDR3 extends over 16 amino acids. TCRdb's copy holds only in-frame clones and misses some; the assay was immunoSEQ multiplex PCR. The table shows fewer than 100,000 clones, with 87% occurring only once. The rearrangement uses TRBV19 and TRBJ2-3; 11 bases are a match to TRBD2. This sample comprised peripheral blood, obtained before any cancer treatment. The sequence came from a man between 40 and 75 years old with stage I squamous cell lung carcinoma. CDR3 sequence reads: CASRASGGPSTDTQYF. CDR3 in DNA: TGTGCCAGTAGGGCTAGCGGGGGGCCTAGCACAGATACGCAGTATTTT. The full variable domain, its missing parts supplied by reference TRBV19 and TRBJ2-3, is DGGITQSPKYLFRKEGQNVTLSCEQNLNHDAMYWYRQDPGQGLRLIYYSQIVNDFQKGDIAEGYSVSREKKESFPLTVTSAQKNPTAFYLCASRASGGPSTDTQYFGPGTRLTVL.